This T cell receptor (beta chain) was sequenced during a study of blood T cells in healthy people across ages. Turning to the study itself: When template switching was applied, about one barcoded beta molecule was captured per two T cells. The study, taken as a whole, reports: Aged donors had fewer naive CD4+ cells and lower diversity than long-lived donors.

It was approximately 10 milliliters of peripheral blood that were drawn from each donor. Only a few counts were recorded for this clonotype. Its antigen remains unknown. Germline V gene data show CDR1 as KGHDR and CDR2 as SFDVKD. Trimming shortened V by 3 bases and J by 5 bases, and 18 bases separated the two germline ends. The CDR3 contains 16 residues. The second PCR ran roughly 6 to 11 cycles with a sample-barcoded 5' primer and J-beta primers. Each cDNA molecule carried a tag from a template-switch adaptor that contained 12 random nucleotides. TCRdb passed the 5' RACE reads through MiXCR, listing each CDR3 protein once. The sample records about 640,000 distinct CDR3 sequences, 58% being singletons.

Sequencing used blood. This TCR came from a man aged 55 to 70 in good health. The genes are TRBV24-1 and TRBJ2-5; unclear D gene. The CDR3 DNA sequence: TGTGCCACCAGTGATGCCTCGACGGACGTGAAGGAGACCCAGTACTTC. This gives the protein CATSDASTDVKETQYF.